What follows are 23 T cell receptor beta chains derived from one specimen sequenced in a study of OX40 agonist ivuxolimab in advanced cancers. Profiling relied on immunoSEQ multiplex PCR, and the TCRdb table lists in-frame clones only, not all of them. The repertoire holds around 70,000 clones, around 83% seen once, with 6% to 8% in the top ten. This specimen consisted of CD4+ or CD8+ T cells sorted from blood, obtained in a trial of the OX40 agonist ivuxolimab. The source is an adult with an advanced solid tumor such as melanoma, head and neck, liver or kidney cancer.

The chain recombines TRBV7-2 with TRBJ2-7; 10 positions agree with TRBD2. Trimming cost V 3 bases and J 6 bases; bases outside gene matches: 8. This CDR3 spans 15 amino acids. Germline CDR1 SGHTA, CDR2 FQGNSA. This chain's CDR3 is CASSFRSGLAPEQYF. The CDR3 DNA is TGTGCCAGCAGCTTCCGATCGGGACTAGCGCCCGAGCAGTACTTC.

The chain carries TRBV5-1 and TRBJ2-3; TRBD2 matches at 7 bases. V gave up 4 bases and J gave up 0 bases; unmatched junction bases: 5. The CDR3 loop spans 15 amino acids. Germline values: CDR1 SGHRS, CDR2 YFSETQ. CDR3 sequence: CASSRAGVSTDTQYF. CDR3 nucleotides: TGCGCCAGCAGCAGGGCGGGGGTGAGCACAGATACGCAGTATTTT.

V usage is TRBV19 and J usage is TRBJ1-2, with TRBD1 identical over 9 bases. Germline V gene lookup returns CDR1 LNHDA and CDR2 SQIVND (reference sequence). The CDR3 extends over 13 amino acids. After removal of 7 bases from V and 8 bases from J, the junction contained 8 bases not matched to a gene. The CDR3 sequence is CASTLTGGWGYTF. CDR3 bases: TGTGCCAGTACCCTAACAGGGGGCTGGGGCTACACCTTC.

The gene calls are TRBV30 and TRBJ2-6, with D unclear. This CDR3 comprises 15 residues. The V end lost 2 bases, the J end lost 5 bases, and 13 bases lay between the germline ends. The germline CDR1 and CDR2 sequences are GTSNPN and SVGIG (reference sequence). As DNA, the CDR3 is TGTGCCTGGAGTTCCGGAGAGGCCTGGGCCAACGTCCTGACTTTC. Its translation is CAWSSGEAWANVLTF. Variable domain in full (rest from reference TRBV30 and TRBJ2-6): SQTIHQWPATLVQPVGSPLSLECTVEGTSNPNLYWYRQAAGRGLQLLFYSVGIGQISSEVPQNLSASRPQDRQFILSSKKLLLSDSGFYLCAWSSGEAWANVLTFGAGSRLTVL.

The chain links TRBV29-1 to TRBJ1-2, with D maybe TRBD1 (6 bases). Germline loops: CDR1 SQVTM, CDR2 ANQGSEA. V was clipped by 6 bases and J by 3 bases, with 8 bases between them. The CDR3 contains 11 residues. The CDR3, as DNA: TGCAGCGTGGACAGCTACTATGGCTACACCTTC. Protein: CSVDSYYGYTF. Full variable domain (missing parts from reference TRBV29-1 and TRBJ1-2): SAVISQKPSRDICQRGTSLTIQCQVDSQVTMMFWYRQQPGQSLTLIATANQGSEATYESGFVIDKFPISRPNLTFSTLTVSNMSPEDSSIYLCSVDSYYGYTFGSGTRLTVV.

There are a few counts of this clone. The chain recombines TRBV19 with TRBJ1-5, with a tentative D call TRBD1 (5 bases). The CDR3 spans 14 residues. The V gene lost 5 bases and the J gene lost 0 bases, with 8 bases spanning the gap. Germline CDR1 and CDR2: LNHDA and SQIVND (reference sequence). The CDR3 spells CASSRQNSNQPQHF. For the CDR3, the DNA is TGTGCCAGTAGTCGACAGAATAGCAATCAGCCCCAGCATTTT. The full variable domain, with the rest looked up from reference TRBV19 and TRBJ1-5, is DGGITQSPKYLFRKEGQNVTLSCEQNLNHDAMYWYRQDPGQGLRLIYYSQIVNDFQKGDIAEGYSVSREKKESFPLTVTSAQKNPTAFYLCASSRQNSNQPQHFGDGTRLSIL.

CDR3 DNA: TGTGCCAGCAGTTTATTCGGGGCGGTCCAAGAGACCCAGTACTTC. Protein product: CASSLFGAVQETQYF. The chain has TRBV27 and TRBJ2-5; the D gene could be TRBD1 or TRBD2 (5 bases each). With 1 base removed from V and 1 base from J, the gap between germline ends came to 10 bases. The CDR3 consists of 15 residues. The germline V gene encodes CDR1 MNHEY and CDR2 SMNVEV (reference sequence).

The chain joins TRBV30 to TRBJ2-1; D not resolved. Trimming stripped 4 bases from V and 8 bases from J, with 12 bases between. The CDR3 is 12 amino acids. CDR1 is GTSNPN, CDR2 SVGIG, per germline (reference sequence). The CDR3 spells CAWTFVGDEQFF. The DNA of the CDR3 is TGTGCCTGGACCTTTGTTGGCGATGAGCAGTTCTTC.

CDR3 DNA sequence: TGTGCCAGCAGTTACGTTAATTCACCCCTCCACTTT. Amino acid sequence: CASSYVNSPLHF. The gene calls are TRBV6-6 and TRBJ1-6, with D unresolved. This CDR3 contains 12 residues. Deletions cut 2 bases from V and 6 bases from J, with 2 bases between. The V gene's germline CDR1 is MNHNY and CDR2 SVGAGI (reference sequence).

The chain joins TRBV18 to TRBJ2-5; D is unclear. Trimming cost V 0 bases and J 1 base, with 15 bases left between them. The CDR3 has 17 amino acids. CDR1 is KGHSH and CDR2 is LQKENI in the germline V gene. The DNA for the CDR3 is TGTGCCAGCTCACCACCGCTCCAGGCCGACCCCCAAGAGACCCAGTACTTC. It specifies CASSPPLQADPQETQYF.

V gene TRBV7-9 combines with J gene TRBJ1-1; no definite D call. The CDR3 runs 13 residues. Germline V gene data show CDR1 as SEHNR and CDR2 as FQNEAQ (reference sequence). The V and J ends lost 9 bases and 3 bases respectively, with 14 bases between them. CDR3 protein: CARIEVLDTEAFF. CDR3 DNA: TGTGCCAGAATAGAAGTGTTGGACACTGAAGCTTTCTTT.

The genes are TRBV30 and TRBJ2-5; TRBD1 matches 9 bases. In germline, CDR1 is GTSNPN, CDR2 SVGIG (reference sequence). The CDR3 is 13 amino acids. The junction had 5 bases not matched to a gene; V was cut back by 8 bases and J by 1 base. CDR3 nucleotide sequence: TGTGCCGTATTACAGGGGGCCCAAGAGACCCAGTACTTC. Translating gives CAVLQGAQETQYF.

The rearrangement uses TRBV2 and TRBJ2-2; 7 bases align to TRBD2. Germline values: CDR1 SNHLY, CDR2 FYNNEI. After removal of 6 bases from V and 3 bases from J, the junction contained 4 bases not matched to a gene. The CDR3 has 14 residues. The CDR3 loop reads CASRGLVDTGELFF. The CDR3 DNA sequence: TGTGCCAGCAGAGGACTAGTCGACACCGGGGAGCTGTTTTTT.

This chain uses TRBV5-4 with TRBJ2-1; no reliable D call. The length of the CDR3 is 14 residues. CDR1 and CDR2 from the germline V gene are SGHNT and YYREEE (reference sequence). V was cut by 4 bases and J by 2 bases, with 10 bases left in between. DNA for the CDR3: TGTGCCAGCAGCCCTCCCCCCCCCTACAATGAGCAGTTCTTC. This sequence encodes CASSPPPPYNEQFF.

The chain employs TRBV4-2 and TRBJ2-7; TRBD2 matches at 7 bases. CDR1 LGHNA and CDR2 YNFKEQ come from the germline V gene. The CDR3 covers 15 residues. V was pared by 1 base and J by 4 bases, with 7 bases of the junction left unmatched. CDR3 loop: CASSQGAGVGYEQYF. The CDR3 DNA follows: TGTGCCAGCAGCCAAGGGGCGGGAGTAGGGTACGAGCAGTACTTC.

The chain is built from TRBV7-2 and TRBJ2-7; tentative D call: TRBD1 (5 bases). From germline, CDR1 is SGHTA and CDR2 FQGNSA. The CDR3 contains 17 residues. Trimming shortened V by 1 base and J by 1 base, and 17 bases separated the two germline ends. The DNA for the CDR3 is TGTGCCAGCAGCTTAGAATCCCTCAGGCAGGGATCCTACGAGCAGTACTTC. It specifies CASSLESLRQGSYEQYF.

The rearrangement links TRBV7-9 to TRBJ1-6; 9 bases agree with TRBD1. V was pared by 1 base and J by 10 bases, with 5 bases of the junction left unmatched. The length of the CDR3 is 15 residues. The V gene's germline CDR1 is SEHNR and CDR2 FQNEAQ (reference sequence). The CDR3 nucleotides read TGTGCCAGCAGCTTAGAGGGACAGGGTGGATCACCCCTCCACTTT. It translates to CASSLEGQGGSPLHF.

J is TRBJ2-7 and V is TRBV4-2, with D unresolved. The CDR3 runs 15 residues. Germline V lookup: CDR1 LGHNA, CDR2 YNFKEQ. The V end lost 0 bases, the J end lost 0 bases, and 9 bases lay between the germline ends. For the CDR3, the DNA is TGTGCCAGCAGCCAAGATTTTTGGAGCTCCTACGAGCAGTACTTC. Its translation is CASSQDFWSSYEQYF.

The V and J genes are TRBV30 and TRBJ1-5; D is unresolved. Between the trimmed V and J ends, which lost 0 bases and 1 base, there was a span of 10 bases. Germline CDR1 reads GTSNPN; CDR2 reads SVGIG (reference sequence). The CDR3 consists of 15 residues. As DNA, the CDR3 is TGTGCCTGGAGTGTAGCGGGAGGGAGCAATCAGCCCCAGCATTTT. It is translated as CAWSVAGGSNQPQHF.

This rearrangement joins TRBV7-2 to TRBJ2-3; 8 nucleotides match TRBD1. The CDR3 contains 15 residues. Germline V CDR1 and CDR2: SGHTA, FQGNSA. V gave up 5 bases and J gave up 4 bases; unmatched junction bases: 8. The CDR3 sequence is CASSKSGGFSDTQYF. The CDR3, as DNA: TGTGCCAGCAGCAAATCAGGGGGCTTTTCAGATACGCAGTATTTT.

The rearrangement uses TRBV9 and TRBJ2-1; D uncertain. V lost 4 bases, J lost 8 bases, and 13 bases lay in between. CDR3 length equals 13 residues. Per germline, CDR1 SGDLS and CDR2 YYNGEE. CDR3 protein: CASSYLGRDEQFF. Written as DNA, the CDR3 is TGTGCCAGCAGCTACCTCGGACGAGATGAGCAGTTCTTC. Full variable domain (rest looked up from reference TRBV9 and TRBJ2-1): DSGVTQTPKHLITATGQRVTLRCSPRSGDLSVYWYQQSLDQGLQFLIQYYNGEERAKGNILERFSAQQFPDLHSELNLSSLELGDSALYFCASSYLGRDEQFFGPGTRLTVL.

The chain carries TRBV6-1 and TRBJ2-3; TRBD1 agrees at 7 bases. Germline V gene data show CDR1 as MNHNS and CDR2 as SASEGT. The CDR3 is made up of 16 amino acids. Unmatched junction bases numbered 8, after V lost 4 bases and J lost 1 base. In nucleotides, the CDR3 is TGTGCCAGCAGTGCCCGACAGGGTACCGGCACAGATACGCAGTATTTT. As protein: CASSARQGTGTDTQYF.

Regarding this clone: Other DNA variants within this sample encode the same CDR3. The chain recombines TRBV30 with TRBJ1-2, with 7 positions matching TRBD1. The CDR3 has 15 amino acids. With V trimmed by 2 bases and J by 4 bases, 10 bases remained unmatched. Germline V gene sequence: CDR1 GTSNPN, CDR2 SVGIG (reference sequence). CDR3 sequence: CAWSILPDRVYGYTF. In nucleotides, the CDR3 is TGTGCCTGGAGTATACTACCCGACAGGGTCTATGGCTACACCTTC.